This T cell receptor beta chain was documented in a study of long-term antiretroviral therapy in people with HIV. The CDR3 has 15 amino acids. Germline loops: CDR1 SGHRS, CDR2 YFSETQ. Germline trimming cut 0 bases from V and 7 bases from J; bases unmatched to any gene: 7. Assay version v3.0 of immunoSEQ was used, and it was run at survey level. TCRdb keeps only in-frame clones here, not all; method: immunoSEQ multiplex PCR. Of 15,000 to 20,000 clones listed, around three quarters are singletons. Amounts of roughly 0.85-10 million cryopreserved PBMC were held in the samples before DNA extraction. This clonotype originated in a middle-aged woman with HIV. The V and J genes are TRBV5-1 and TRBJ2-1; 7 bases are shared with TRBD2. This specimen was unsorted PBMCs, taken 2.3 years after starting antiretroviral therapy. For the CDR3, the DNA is TGCGCCAGCAGCTTGGCGGGAGGAAACGGGAATGAGCAGTTCTTC. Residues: CASSLAGGNGNEQFF.